The 14 T cell receptor beta chains given below trace back to one sample, sequenced in a study of cytomegalovirus exposure and HLA in healthy donors. Repertoires were generated with immunoSEQ multiplex PCR, while TCRdb's copy carries only in-frame clones and drops some. The top ten clones hold around 1.2% of a sample with 200,000 to 300,000 clones, 86% of them seen once. The sequenced material came from PBMCs. The receptors originated from a woman in her 30s in good health and CMV-seropositive.

The V gene is TRBV11-3, the J gene TRBJ2-4, with 9 bases fitting TRBD1. V trimming: 5 bases; J trimming: 4 bases; junction bases outside the gene matches: 6. Germline assignment: CDR1 SGHNT and CDR2 YENEEA. The CDR3 is 15 amino acids. The CDR3 loop is CASSDPGTGKNIQYF. CDR3 nucleotides: TGTGCCAGCAGCGATCCCGGGACAGGGAAAAACATTCAGTACTTC. The full variable domain, completed using reference TRBV11-3 and TRBJ2-4, is EAGVVQSPRYKIIEKKQPVAFWCNPISGHNTLYWYLQNLGQGPELLIRYENEEAVDDSQLPKDRFSAERLKGVDSTLKIQPAELGDSAVYLCASSDPGTGKNIQYFGAGTRLSVL.

The chain employs TRBV19 and TRBJ2-1; 8 bases agree with TRBD1. V gave up 7 bases and J gave up 5 bases; unmatched junction bases: 13. Germline V gene lookup returns CDR1 LNHDA and CDR2 SQIVND (reference sequence). The CDR3 runs to 16 residues. CDR3 protein: CASTLYGTGPNNEQFF. The CDR3 DNA follows: TGTGCCAGTACTCTATATGGGACAGGCCCTAACAATGAGCAGTTCTTC.

The chain carries TRBV4-1 and TRBJ2-5; weak D call: TRBD2 (5 bases). In germline, CDR1 is MGHRA, CDR2 YSYEKL. Trimming shortened V by 4 bases and J by 4 bases, and 22 bases separated the two germline ends. The CDR3 covers 17 residues. The CDR3 DNA is TGCGCCAGCAGCCCAGCGGTTAGGGCCCCGACAAGAGAGACCCAGTACTTC. This gives the protein CASSPAVRAPTRETQYF.

The J gene is TRBJ1-5, the V gene TRBV19, with unresolved D. V dropped 7 bases and J dropped 2 bases, with 21 bases sitting between them. This CDR3 has 17 amino acids. Germline CDR1 LNHDA, CDR2 SQIVND (reference sequence). The CDR3 protein is CASTPPRSGLGNQPQHF. DNA for the CDR3: TGTGCCAGTACCCCACCCCGATCCGGGTTAGGCAATCAGCCCCAGCATTTT.

V gene TRBV5-1 combines with J gene TRBJ1-3, with 9 bases aligning to TRBD1. V shed 4 bases, J shed 7 bases, and the junction held 9 bases outside the gene matches. Germline-derived CDR1 and CDR2 are SGHRS and YFSETQ. CDR3 length: 15 residues. CDR3 loop: CASSVEPGQGNTIYF. The CDR3 region has the DNA TGCGCCAGCAGCGTGGAGCCGGGACAGGGCAACACCATATATTTT.

V is TRBV2 and J is TRBJ2-3, with 8 bases matching TRBD2. J lost 2 bases, V lost 8 bases, and 15 bases had no gene match. In germline, CDR1 is SNHLY, CDR2 FYNNEI. The length of the CDR3 is 17 residues. The chain's CDR3 is CASWLSGRGSTTDTQYF. The CDR3 DNA follows: TGTGCCAGCTGGTTAAGCGGGAGAGGTTCTACCACAGATACGCAGTATTTT. The full variable domain, its missing parts supplied by reference TRBV2 and TRBJ2-3, is EPEVTQTPSHQVTQMGQEVILRCVPISNHLYFYWYRQILGQKVEFLVSFYNNEISEKSEIFDDQFSVERPDGSNFTLKIRSTKLEDSAMYFCASWLSGRGSTTDTQYFGPGTRLTVL.

V usage is TRBV19 and J usage is TRBJ2-7; no clear D. The CDR3 length is 14 residues. V was pared by 0 bases and J by 3 bases, with 9 bases between. CDR1 LNHDA and CDR2 SQIVND come from the germline V gene (reference sequence). The CDR3 nucleotides read TGTGCCAGTAGTATAGAGAGCAGGTTCTACGAGCAGTACTTC. Translated, it gives CASSIESRFYEQYF.

V gene TRBV5-1 combines with J gene TRBJ2-5; 10 nucleotides line up with TRBD2. In germline, CDR1 is SGHRS, CDR2 YFSETQ. CDR3 length: 14 residues. Trimming removed 3 bases from V and 5 bases from J; junction bases left unmatched: 4. This CDR3 reads CASSSASGSETQYF. As DNA, the CDR3 is TGCGCCAGCAGCTCGGCTAGCGGGAGCGAGACCCAGTACTTC.

DNA for the CDR3: TGCAGCGCAGGGGCCGGCTCCTCTGGAAACACCATATATTTT. Translation: CSAGAGSSGNTIYF. This chain uses TRBV29-1 with TRBJ1-3; D might be TRBD1 (6 bases). This CDR3 is built from 14 residues. Trimming left V 7 bases short and J 0 bases short, with 13 bases between. CDR1 SQVTM and CDR2 ANQGSEA come from the germline V gene.

J is TRBJ1-5 and V is TRBV5-1, with D hard to call. V dropped 7 bases and J dropped 4 bases, with 6 bases sitting between them. The CDR3 is 11 amino acids. The V gene's germline CDR1 is SGHRS and CDR2 YFSETQ. CDR3 nucleotides: TGCGCCAGCCTTACTAATCAGCCCCAGCATTTT. This codes for CASLTNQPQHF.

A remark on this clone: One end of the junction varies from germline; a read error may be responsible. This chain joins TRBV27 and TRBJ2-1; D gene ambiguous. Germline assignment: CDR1 MNHEY and CDR2 SMNVEV (reference sequence). The CDR3 consists of 11 residues. As DNA, the CDR3 is TGTGCCAGCGGAGTTTACAATGGGCAGTTCTTC. Translated, it gives CASGVYNGQFF.

The chain recombines TRBV5-1 with TRBJ2-3; D is possibly TRBD2 (6 bases). Trimming left V 0 bases short and J 4 bases short, with 12 bases between. The CDR3 contains 15 residues. Germline V gene sequence: CDR1 SGHRS, CDR2 YFSETQ. The CDR3 DNA sequence: TGCGCCAGCAGCTTGGGACTAGTTAATTCAGATACGCAGTATTTT. This codes for CASSLGLVNSDTQYF.

This chain joins TRBV5-1 and TRBJ2-7; D perhaps matches TRBD1 (5 bases). The CDR3 covers 12 residues. Trimming removed 3 bases at V and 3 bases at J, with 7 bases between. CDR1 and CDR2 (germline): SGHRS, YFSETQ. The DNA of the CDR3 is TGCGCCAGCAGCTACGACAGCTACGAGCAGTACTTC. Encoded protein: CASSYDSYEQYF.

The chain uses TRBV5-4 and TRBJ2-7; weak D call: TRBD1 (7 bases). Germline V gives CDR1 SGHNT, CDR2 YYREEE (reference sequence). This CDR3 is built from 14 residues. V was trimmed by 3 bases and J by 5 bases, leaving 15 bases between them. In DNA, the CDR3 is TGTGCCAGCAGCTCCTCAGGGGGGACAAACGAGCAGTACTTC. It specifies CASSSSGGTNEQYF.